This TCR beta chain was identified in a study of cytomegalovirus exposure and HLA in healthy donors. Primers included in the PCR were 60 Vbeta and 13 Jbeta primers. Clones were read by immunoSEQ multiplex PCR, and TCRdb kept only the in-frame ones, dropping some. The profile shows approximately 180,000 clones, over 65% of them singletons. The CDR3 loop spans 15 amino acids. The germline V gene encodes CDR1 SGHRS and CDR2 YFSETQ. Points from the study as a whole: It was reported that the classifier diagnosed cytomegalovirus status with high specificity and sensitivity in both the original and validation cohorts.

This clone has only one observation. Its antigen is not known. V gene TRBV5-1 combines with J gene TRBJ2-5, with 13 bases matching TRBD2. The end of the DNA aligns better with TRBJ2-7, so the J call may be wrong. The sequence came from a woman aged 30 to 39 in good health and CMV-seronegative. The sample taken for sequencing was PBMCs. The CDR3 sequence: CASSKTSGRTYEQYF. In nucleotides, the CDR3 is TGCGCCAGCAGCAAGACTAGCGGGAGGACCTACGAGCAGTACTTC.